This T cell receptor beta chain was identified in a study of shared clonotypes between healthy human individuals. Findings and caveats of the study: Sampling covered nothing but blood. Tissue TCR repertoires likely differ from those found in blood. Generation probability values for non-shared clonotypes were lower than those for clonotypes shared by all four donors. Among four donors, about 5% of naive CD4 clonotypes were found in common.

The CDR3 is 17 residues long. The assay was immunoSEQ multiplex PCR, and TCRdb's table has in-frame clones only and misses some. The repertoire holds 2 million to 2.5 million clones, with 80% to 95% as singletons. A remark on this clone: Its antigen is unidentified.

The source material was naive CD4+ T cells from PBMCs. Subset here: CD45RA+ positively selected. V gene TRBV21-1 combines with J gene TRBJ2-5. The last part of the DNA fits TRBJ2-7 better; the J call may be wrong. TRBV21-1 is an annotated pseudogene. The sequence was collected from a young man in good health. Some clones in this sample may be carry-over from other donors' samples. The CDR3: CASITITPGPKGYEQYF. The CDR3 region has the DNA TGTGCCAGCATCACAATCACTCCGGGCCCAAAAGGGTACGAGCAGTACTTC.